This record looks at one TCR beta chain sequence and its context. Germline assignment: CDR1 SNHLY and CDR2 FYNNEI. With 5 bases removed from V and 6 bases from J, the gap between germline ends came to 11 bases. The CDR3 extends over 12 amino acids. TCRdb's table, derived via immunoSEQ multiplex PCR, lists solely in-frame clones and lacks some. The data contain 230,000 or so clones, roughly 88% of them seen just once; the ten biggest clones take up roughly 14%. This sample is part of a study of blood T cell repertoires in COVID-19. Whole-study context: Sources were T cells, B-cell-depleted T cells, or PBMCs; the material itself was cDNA or gDNA.

The TCR was taken from a woman aged 45-65 years with acute COVID-19. Sequenced: PBMCs or T cells enriched from blood (not recorded which). This chain connects TRBV2 to TRBJ2-7, with D maybe TRBD2 (6 bases). The chain's CDR3 is CASSLGGFEQYF. CDR3 DNA: TGTGCCAGCAGTCTCGGGGGTTTCGAGCAGTACTTC.